These T cell receptor beta chains were read from a single sample in a study of blood T cell repertoires in COVID-19. Only in-frame clones appear in the TCRdb table, and some are missing; sequencing was by immunoSEQ multiplex PCR. This table has about 480,000 clones, 89% appearing once. The sample was peripheral blood. These receptors were collected from a man aged 18 to 30 with COVID-19, enrolled during active disease. Both conserved end residues are part of each CDR3. Fields, in order: V gene, clone size, J gene, D gene, CDR3 DNA, CDR3 protein. The D gene is left open where the match is weak. The size of a clone is reported for some rows only, either as once, few or many, or as a class for expanded clones.

TRBV6-1	-	TRBJ2-5	-	TGTGCCAGCAGTGAAAGAGGGAAAGAGACCCAGTACTTC	CASSERGKETQYF
TRBV27	-	TRBJ1-5	-	TGTGCCAGCAGTTGGAGAGCGGGCAATCAGCCCCAGCATTTT	CASSWRAGNQPQHF
TRBV24-1	-	TRBJ1-5	-	TGTGCCACCAGTGTGGGGAGGCCCCAGCATTTT	CATSVGRPQHF
TRBV18	-	TRBJ2-3	-	TGTGCCAGCTCACGGGGCAGCTATGTAAGCACAGATACGCAGTATTTT	CASSRGSYVSTDTQYF
TRBV7-6	-	TRBJ2-5	-	TGTGCCAGCAGCTTAGGTTCCCGCAGGGTGGTCCAGTACTTC	CASSLGSRRVVQYF
TRBV19	-	TRBJ1-2	-	TGTGCCAGTAGTGAAGGAGGACCAGCCCTCGTTTATGGCTACACCTTC	CASSEGGPALVYGYTF
TRBV5-4	-	TRBJ2-5	-	TGTGCCAGCAGCTCCCTGGGCAGGGCTGAGACCCAGTACTTC	CASSSLGRAETQYF
TRBV5-1	-	TRBJ2-7	-	TGCGCCAGCAGCTTGAGTAGGGGATCTAGCTCCTACGAGCAGTACTTC	CASSLSRGSSSYEQYF
TRBV3-1/TRBV3-2	-	TRBJ1-2	-	TGTGCCAGCAGCCAACTGAATGCGGCTGGTGGCTACACCTTC	CASSQLNAAGGYTF
TRBV6-5	once	TRBJ2-1	TRBD2	TGTGCCAGCACGCGGTTAGCGGGGGGGAAGCAGTTCTTC	CASTRLAGGKQFF
TRBV7-2	-	TRBJ1-4	-	TGTGCCAGCAGCTTCAGTCTTAATGAAAAACTGTTTTTT	CASSFSLNEKLFF
TRBV15	-	TRBJ2-1	TRBD2	TGTGCCACCAGCAGAGACCGACTAGCGGGGGGCCGACAGTTCTTC	CATSRDRLAGGRQFF
TRBV1	-	TRBJ1-1	-	TGCACCAGCAGCCAAACAGGGGGCACAGAAGCTTTCTTT	CTSSQTGGTEAFF
TRBV27	-	TRBJ2-1	TRBD2	TGTGCCAGAGAGGGACTAGCGGCCCTCGATGAGCAGTTCTTC	CAREGLAALDEQFF
TRBV6-1	-	TRBJ2-2	TRBD1	TGTGCCAGCAGTGCCCGGACAGGGGGCGCAGGGCAGCGAGTCGCCGGGGAGCTGTTTTTT	CASSARTGGAGQRVAGELFF
TRBV19	-	TRBJ2-7	TRBD1	TGTGCCAGTAGTTTCCGGGACAGGGGCTACGAGCAGTACTTC	CASSFRDRGYEQYF
TRBV24-1	-	TRBJ1-5	TRBD1	TGTGCCACCAGTGATCACAGGGGTCAGCCCCAGCATTTT	CATSDHRGQPQHF
TRBV11-2	-	TRBJ2-7	-	TGTGCCAGCAGCTTAGATCGGGGAGGAACCTACGAGCAGTACTTC	CASSLDRGGTYEQYF
TRBV2	-	TRBJ1-4	TRBD1	TGTGCCAGCAGCTCGGGACAGTGGAATGAAAAACTGTTTTTT	CASSSGQWNEKLFF
TRBV7-2	-	TRBJ2-7	TRBD1	TGTGCCAGCAGCAAAACATCCGGGACAGGGGACGAGCAGTACTTC	CASSKTSGTGDEQYF
TRBV11-3	few	TRBJ2-1	TRBD2	TGTGCCAGCAGCTTGGGCGGGACTAGCGTCGATGAGCAGTTCTTC	CASSLGGTSVDEQFF
TRBV5-1	once	TRBJ1-4	-	TGCGCCAGCAGCCTGACGGGAGGGAATGAAAAACTGTTTTTT	CASSLTGGNEKLFF
TRBV6-6	-	TRBJ2-3	-	TGTGCCAGCAGTTACTGGCGGGGCGGTAGCACAGATACGCAGTATTTT	CASSYWRGGSTDTQYF
TRBV27	once	TRBJ2-7	-	TGTGCCAGCAGTTTAAGTTTGCCCGGTACCTACGAGCAGTACTTC	CASSLSLPGTYEQYF
TRBV19	-	TRBJ1-6	TRBD1	TGTGCCAGCTCGGGACAGGGGACATATAATTCACCCCTCCACTTT	CASSGQGTYNSPLHF
TRBV12-3/TRBV12-4	-	TRBJ2-1	-	TGTGCCAGCAGTTCCACGGGGACATATCGGGAGTTCTTC	CASSSTGTYREFF
TRBV18	-	TRBJ1-5	-	TGTGCCAGCTCATACCGGGTGGATAGCAATCAGCCCCAGCATTTT	CASSYRVDSNQPQHF
TRBV18	-	TRBJ2-4	TRBD2	TGTGCCAGCTCATCTACTAGCGGGGGGAACATTCAGTACTTC	CASSSTSGGNIQYF
TRBV19	-	TRBJ2-2	-	TGTGCCAGTAGTGGATCTAGGGGGGGGAGCACCGGGGAGCTGTTTTTT	CASSGSRGGSTGELFF
TRBV2	-	TRBJ2-7	TRBD1	TGTGCCAGCAGTGAAGTAGGGACAGGGGGCGGGTACGAGCAGTACTTC	CASSEVGTGGGYEQYF
TRBV19	few	TRBJ2-2	TRBD2	TGTGCCAGTAGCGGGGGGACGGGTAACACCGGGGAGCTGTTTTTT	CASSGGTGNTGELFF